The 3 T cell receptor beta chains in this list originate from one sample, sequenced in a study of shared clonotypes between healthy human individuals. Measured with immunoSEQ multiplex PCR; TCRdb has only the in-frame clones, and not every one. The sample has roughly 2.5 million clones, around 90% seen once. Sequencing input: naive CD4+ T cells sorted from blood. Subset specified: CD45RA+ positively selected. The source of these receptors is a man aged 18 to 30 in good health.

The chain carries TRBV4-1 and TRBJ2-2; perhaps TRBD2 as D (5 bases). Trimming shortened V by 4 bases and J by 3 bases, and 9 bases separated the two germline ends. The germline CDR1 and CDR2 sequences are MGHRA and YSYEKL. The CDR3 totals 14 residues. CDR3 nucleotide sequence: TGCGCCAGCAGCCCGGGGAGTTACACCGGGGAGCTGTTTTTT. As protein: CASSPGSYTGELFF.

The V gene is TRBV9, the J gene TRBJ2-7, with D maybe TRBD2 (6 bases). Trimming took off 4 bases at V and 2 bases at J, with 19 bases between the two ends. Germline CDR1 and CDR2: SGDLS and YYNGEE. The length of the CDR3 is 16 residues. The CDR3 sequence is CASSPYGTGAAYEQYF. The CDR3 nucleotides are TGTGCCAGCAGCCCTTACGGAACGGGAGCGGCCTACGAGCAGTACTTC.

J is TRBJ2-5 and V is TRBV25-1; TRBD1 agrees at 9 bases. The CDR3 spans 13 residues. V dropped 7 bases and J dropped 2; count of bases not matched to a gene: 2. CDR1 and CDR2 (germline): MGHDK, SYGVNS. The CDR3 sequence: CASKGQGQETQYF. CDR3 in DNA: TGTGCCAGCAAGGGACAGGGACAAGAGACCCAGTACTTC.